This is a list of T cell receptor beta chains from one sample in a study of Ad26.COV2.S vaccination and SARS-CoV-2 variants. Sequencing used immunoSEQ multiplex PCR; TCRdb keeps in-frame clones, though not all of them. The table has about 350,000 clones, about 91% seen once; the top ten hold 3.9%. The source was peripheral blood, collected after recovery from COVID-19. All receptors come from a human donor who had recovered from COVID-19. The CDR3 runs from the conserved cysteine through the conserved F or W. The order of the fields is D gene, J gene, clone size, V gene, CDR3 protein, CDR3 DNA. The D gene is left open where the match is weak. Only some rows state a clone size, as once, few, many or a class for expanded clones.

TRBD1,TRBJ2-1,.,TRBV24-1,CATSDSGTGHTNEQFF,TGTGCCACCAGTGATTCCGGGACAGGGCACACTAATGAGCAGTTCTTC
.,TRBJ1-1,once,TRBV7-3,CASRKQGSTEAFF,TGTGCCAGCAGGAAGCAGGGTAGCACTGAAGCTTTCTTT
.,TRBJ1-2,.,TRBV27,CASGGAYGYTF,TGTGCCTCCGGGGGGGCCTATGGCTACACCTTC
TRBD1,TRBJ1-1,.,TRBV4-1,CASSQLTSRGRNTEAFF,TGCGCCAGCAGCCAACTAACCTCCAGGGGGCGGAACACTGAAGCTTTCTTT
TRBD2,TRBJ2-3,.,TRBV9,CASSLSGGAGDTQYF,TGTGCCAGCAGCCTTAGCGGGGGGGCCGGAGATACGCAGTATTTT
.,TRBJ1-5,.,TRBV6-5,CASSPPGSNQPQHF,TGTGCCAGCAGCCCCCCCGGTAGCAATCAGCCCCAGCATTTT
.,TRBJ2-5,.,TRBV15,CATSRNREPQETQYF,TGTGCCACCAGCAGGAACCGGGAGCCTCAAGAGACCCAGTACTTC
TRBD1,TRBJ1-2,.,TRBV5-1,CASHRDSFYGYTF,TGCGCCAGCCATCGGGACAGCTTCTATGGCTACACCTTC
.,TRBJ1-5,.,TRBV27,CASRPIGQTNQPQHF,TGTGCCAGCCGACCAATAGGACAGACAAATCAGCCCCAGCATTTT
TRBD2,TRBJ2-5,.,TRBV7-2,CASTDGTTSGTQYF,TGTGCCAGCACCGACGGGACTACAAGTGGGACCCAGTACTTC
.,TRBJ1-2,.,TRBV5-4,CASSPRGTVGFYGYTF,TGTGCCAGCAGCCCTAGGGGGACGGTCGGATTCTATGGCTACACCTTC
TRBD2,TRBJ2-1,.,TRBV12-5,CASGLASGGGWSYNEQFF,TGTGCTAGTGGTTTGGCTAGCGGGGGGGGTTGGTCCTACAATGAGCAGTTCTTC
.,TRBJ1-1,.,TRBV21-1,CASSSGRMNTEAFF,TGTGCCAGCAGCTCGGGACGGATGAACACTGAAGCTTTCTTT
.,TRBJ2-7,.,TRBV21-1,CASSKTEIEEFRVYEQYF,TGTGCCAGCAGCAAAACAGAGATCGAAGAATTTCGGGTCTACGAGCAGTACTTC
TRBD2,TRBJ2-7,.,TRBV7-2,CASSLRTAGNSYEQYF,TGTGCCAGCAGCTTAAGAACAGCGGGGAACTCCTACGAGCAGTACTTC
.,TRBJ1-6,.,TRBV7-2,CASSFSLSSYNSPLHF,TGTGCCAGCAGCTTTTCTCTTAGCTCCTATAATTCACCCCTCCACTTT
.,TRBJ2-3,.,TRBV7-2,CASSPWAGRGTDTQYF,TGTGCCAGCAGCCCCTGGGCGGGGAGAGGCACAGATACGCAGTATTTT
.,TRBJ1-5,.,TRBV4-1,CASSLRTEGNQPQHF,TGCGCCAGCAGCCTTCGGACAGAAGGAAATCAGCCCCAGCATTTT
.,TRBJ2-7,.,TRBV29-1,CSVYRDTYEQYF,TGCAGCGTATATAGGGACACCTACGAGCAGTACTTC
.,TRBJ2-5,.,TRBV7-2,CASRRAPFPGNPQETQYF,TGTGCCAGCCGCCGCGCCCCATTTCCCGGGAACCCCCAAGAGACCCAGTACTTC
.,TRBJ2-3,once,TRBV7-9,CASGQYTDTQYF,TGTGCCAGCGGCCAGTACACAGATACGCAGTATTTT
TRBD1,TRBJ1-5,.,TRBV27,CASSSNRGGDQPQHF,TGTGCCAGCAGCTCAAACAGGGGAGGGGATCAGCCCCAGCATTTT
.,TRBJ1-2,.,TRBV27,CASSLRRTTIGYTF,TGTGCCAGCAGTTTGCGCAGGACCACTATTGGCTACACCTTC
TRBD1,TRBJ2-7,.,TRBV5-4,CASSSGQEAYYEQYF,TGTGCCAGCAGCTCGGGACAGGAAGCATACTACGAGCAGTACTTC
TRBD1,TRBJ1-3,.,TRBV7-8,CASGTGPGNTIYF,TGTGCCAGCGGGACAGGGCCTGGAAACACCATATATTTT
.,TRBJ1-6,.,TRBV6-5,CASSGGRNSPLHF,TGTGCCAGCAGCGGGGGGCGCAATTCACCCCTCCACTTT
.,TRBJ1-5,.,TRBV19,CASSNNRDSNQPQHF,TGTGCCAGTAGTAACAACAGGGATAGCAATCAGCCCCAGCATTTT
.,TRBJ2-1,.,TRBV7-6,CASSLALPARKKNEQFF,TGTGCCAGCAGCTTAGCGCTCCCGGCTAGAAAAAAGAATGAGCAGTTCTTC
TRBD2,TRBJ2-7,.,TRBV7-2,CASSLPASGTTYEQYF,TGTGCCAGCAGCTTACCGGCTAGCGGGACTACCTACGAGCAGTACTTC
.,TRBJ1-1,.,TRBV4-1,CASSLHRGMNTEAFF,TGCGCCAGCAGTCTCCATCGGGGGATGAACACTGAAGCTTTCTTT
TRBD1,TRBJ2-7,.,TRBV15,CATSRSTTGGIEREQYF,TGTGCCACCAGCAGATCCACGACAGGGGGGATCGAACGCGAGCAGTACTTC
TRBD2,TRBJ2-1,.,TRBV28,CASSPFSGGAVAYNEQFF,TGTGCCAGCAGTCCCTTTAGCGGGGGGGCGGTTGCCTACAATGAGCAGTTCTTC
TRBD1,TRBJ1-5,.,TRBV6-1,CASSGYRGPGNQPQHF,TGTGCCAGCAGTGGCTACAGGGGGCCAGGGAATCAGCCCCAGCATTTT
.,TRBJ1-1,.,TRBV7-6,CASSLEPPIRVVTEAFF,TGTGCCAGCAGCTTAGAGCCCCCGATCAGGGTGGTCACTGAAGCTTTCTTT